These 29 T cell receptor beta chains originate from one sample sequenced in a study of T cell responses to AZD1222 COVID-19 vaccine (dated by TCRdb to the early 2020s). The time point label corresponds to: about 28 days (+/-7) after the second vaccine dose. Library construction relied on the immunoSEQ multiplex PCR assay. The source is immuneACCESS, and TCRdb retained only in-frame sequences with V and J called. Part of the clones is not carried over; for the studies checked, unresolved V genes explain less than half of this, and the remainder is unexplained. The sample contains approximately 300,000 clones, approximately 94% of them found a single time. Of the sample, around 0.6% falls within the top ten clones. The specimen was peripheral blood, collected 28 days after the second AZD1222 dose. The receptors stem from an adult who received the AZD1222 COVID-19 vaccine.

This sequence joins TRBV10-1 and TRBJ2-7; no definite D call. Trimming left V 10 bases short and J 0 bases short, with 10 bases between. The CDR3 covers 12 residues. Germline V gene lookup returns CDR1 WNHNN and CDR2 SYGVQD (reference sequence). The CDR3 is CATSHSSYEQYF. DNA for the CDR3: TGCGCCACCTCGCACAGCTCCTACGAGCAGTACTTC.

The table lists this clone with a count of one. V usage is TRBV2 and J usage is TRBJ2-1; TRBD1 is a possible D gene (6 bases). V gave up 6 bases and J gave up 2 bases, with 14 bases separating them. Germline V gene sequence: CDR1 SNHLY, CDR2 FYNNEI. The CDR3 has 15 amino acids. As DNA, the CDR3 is TGTGCCAGCAGCCCGAACAGGGACGCCTACAATGAGCAGTTCTTC. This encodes CASSPNRDAYNEQFF.

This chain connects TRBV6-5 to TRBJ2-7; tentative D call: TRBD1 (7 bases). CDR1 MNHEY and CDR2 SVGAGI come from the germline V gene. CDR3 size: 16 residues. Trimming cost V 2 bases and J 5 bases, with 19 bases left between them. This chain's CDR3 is CASSYGAGTAGDEQYF. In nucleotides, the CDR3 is TGTGCCAGCAGTTACGGTGCGGGGACAGCTGGGGACGAGCAGTACTTC.

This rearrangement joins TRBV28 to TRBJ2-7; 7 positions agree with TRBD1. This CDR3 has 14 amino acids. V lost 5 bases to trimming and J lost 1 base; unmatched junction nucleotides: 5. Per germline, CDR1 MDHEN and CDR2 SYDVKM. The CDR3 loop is CASSPPGQSYEQYF. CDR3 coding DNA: TGTGCCAGCAGTCCCCCGGGACAGTCCTACGAGCAGTACTTC.

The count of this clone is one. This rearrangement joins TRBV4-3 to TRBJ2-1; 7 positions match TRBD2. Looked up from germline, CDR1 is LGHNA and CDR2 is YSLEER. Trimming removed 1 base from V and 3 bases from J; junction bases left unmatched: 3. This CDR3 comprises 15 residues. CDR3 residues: CASSQVQRDYNEQFF. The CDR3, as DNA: TGCGCCAGCAGCCAAGTCCAGCGGGACTACAATGAGCAGTTCTTC.

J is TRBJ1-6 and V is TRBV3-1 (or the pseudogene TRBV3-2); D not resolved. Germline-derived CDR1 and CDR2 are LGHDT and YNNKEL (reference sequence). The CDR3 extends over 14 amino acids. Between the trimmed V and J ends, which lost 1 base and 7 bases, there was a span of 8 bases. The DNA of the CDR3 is TGTGCCAGCAGCCAAGTCAGCGGCAATTCACCCCTCCACTTT. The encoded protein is CASSQVSGNSPLHF.

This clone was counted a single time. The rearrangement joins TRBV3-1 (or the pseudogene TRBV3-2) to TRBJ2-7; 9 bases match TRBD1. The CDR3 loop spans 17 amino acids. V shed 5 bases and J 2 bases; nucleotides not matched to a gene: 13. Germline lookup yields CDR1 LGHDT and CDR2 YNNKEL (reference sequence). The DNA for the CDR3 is TGTGCCAGCAGCGTACGGAACAGGGGGCGCGGGACCTACGAGCAGTACTTC. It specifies CASSVRNRGRGTYEQYF.

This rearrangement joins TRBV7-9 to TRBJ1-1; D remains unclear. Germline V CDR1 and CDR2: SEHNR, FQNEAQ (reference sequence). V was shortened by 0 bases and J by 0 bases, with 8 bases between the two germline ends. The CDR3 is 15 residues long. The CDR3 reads CASSLALYMNTEAFF. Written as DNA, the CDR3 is TGTGCCAGCAGCTTAGCCCTCTATATGAACACTGAAGCTTTCTTT.

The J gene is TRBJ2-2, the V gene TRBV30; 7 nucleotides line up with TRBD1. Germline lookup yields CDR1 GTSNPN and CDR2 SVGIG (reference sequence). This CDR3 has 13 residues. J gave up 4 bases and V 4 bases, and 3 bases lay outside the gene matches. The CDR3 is CAWIAGGTGELFF. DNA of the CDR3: TGTGCCTGGATCGCAGGGGGCACCGGGGAGCTGTTTTTT. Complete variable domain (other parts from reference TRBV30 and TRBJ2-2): SQTIHQWPATLVQPVGSPLSLECTVEGTSNPNLYWYRQAAGRGLQLLFYSVGIGQISSEVPQNLSASRPQDRQFILSSKKLLLSDSGFYLCAWIAGGTGELFFGEGSRLTVL.

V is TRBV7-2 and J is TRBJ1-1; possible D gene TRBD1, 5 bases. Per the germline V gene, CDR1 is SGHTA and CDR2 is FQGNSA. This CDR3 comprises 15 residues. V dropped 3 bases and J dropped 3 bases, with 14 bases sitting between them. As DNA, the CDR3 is TGTGCCAGCAGCTTGGGCCGGGGACTATACACTGAAGCTTTCTTT. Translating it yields CASSLGRGLYTEAFF.

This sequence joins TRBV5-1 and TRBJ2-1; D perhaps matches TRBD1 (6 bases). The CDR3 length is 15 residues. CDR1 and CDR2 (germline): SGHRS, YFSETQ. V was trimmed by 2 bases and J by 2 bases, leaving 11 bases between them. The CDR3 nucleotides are TGCGCCAGCAGCTTCCGGGACAAGACCTACAATGAGCAGTTCTTC. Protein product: CASSFRDKTYNEQFF.

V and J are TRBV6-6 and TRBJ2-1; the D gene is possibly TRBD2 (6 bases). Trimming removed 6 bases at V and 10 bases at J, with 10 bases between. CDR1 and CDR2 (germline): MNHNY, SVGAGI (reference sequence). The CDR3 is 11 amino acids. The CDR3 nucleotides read TGTGCCAGCAGGCTCACTAGCGAGCAGTTCTTC. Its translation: CASRLTSEQFF.

Here the CDR3 reads CASSLNSGNTIYF. The CDR3 DNA follows: TGTGCCAGCAGCTTAAACTCTGGAAACACCATATATTTT. The chain has TRBV7-2 and TRBJ1-3; unclear D gene. This CDR3 has 13 residues. Germline assignment: CDR1 SGHTA and CDR2 FQGNSA. Trimming cost V 2 bases and J 0 bases, with 2 bases left between them.

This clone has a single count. The CDR3 DNA is TGTGCCAGTAGTATCCCCCAGGCCGCCGGGGAGCAGTTCTTC. It encodes CASSIPQAAGEQFF. The genes are TRBV19 and TRBJ2-1; D gene unclear. V gave up 3 bases and J gave up 10 bases, with 16 bases separating them. Germline V lookup: CDR1 LNHDA, CDR2 SQIVND (reference sequence). The CDR3 is 14 residues long.

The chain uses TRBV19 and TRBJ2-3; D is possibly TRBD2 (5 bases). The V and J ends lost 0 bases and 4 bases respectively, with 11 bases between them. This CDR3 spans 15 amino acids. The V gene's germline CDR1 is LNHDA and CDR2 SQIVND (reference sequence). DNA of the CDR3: TGTGCCAGTAGTATAGATACGGGGAAGGCAGATACGCAGTATTTT. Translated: CASSIDTGKADTQYF.

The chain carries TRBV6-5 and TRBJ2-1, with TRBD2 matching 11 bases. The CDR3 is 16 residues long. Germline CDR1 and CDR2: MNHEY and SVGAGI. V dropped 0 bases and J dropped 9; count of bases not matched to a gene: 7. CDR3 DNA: TGTGCCAGCAGTTACTCGATTAGCGGGAGGGTTTCTGAGCAGTTCTTC. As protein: CASSYSISGRVSEQFF.

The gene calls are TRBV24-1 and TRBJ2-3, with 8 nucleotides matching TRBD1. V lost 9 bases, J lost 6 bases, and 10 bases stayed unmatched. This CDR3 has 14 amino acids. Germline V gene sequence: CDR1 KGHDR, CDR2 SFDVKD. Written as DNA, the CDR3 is TGTGCCACCGGGGCCGACAGGGGTCCGGATACGCAGTATTTT. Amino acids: CATGADRGPDTQYF.

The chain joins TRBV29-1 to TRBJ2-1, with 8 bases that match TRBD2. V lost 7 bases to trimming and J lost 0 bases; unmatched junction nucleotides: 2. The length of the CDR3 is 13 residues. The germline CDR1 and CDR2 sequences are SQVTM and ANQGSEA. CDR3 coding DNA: TGCAGCGCAAGCGGGAGCTCCTACAATGAGCAGTTCTTC. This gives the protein CSASGSSYNEQFF.

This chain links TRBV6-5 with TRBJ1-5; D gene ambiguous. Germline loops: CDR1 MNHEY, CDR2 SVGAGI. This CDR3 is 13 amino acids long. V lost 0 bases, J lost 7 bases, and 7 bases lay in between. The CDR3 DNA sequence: TGTGCCAGCAGTTACTCTATGAGACAGCCCCAGCATTTT. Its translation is CASSYSMRQPQHF.

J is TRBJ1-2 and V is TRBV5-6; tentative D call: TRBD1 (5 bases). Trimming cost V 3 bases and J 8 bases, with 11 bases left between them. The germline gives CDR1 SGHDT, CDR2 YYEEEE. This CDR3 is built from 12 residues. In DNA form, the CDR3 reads TGTGCCAGCAGCTGGGCTGGGGGAGGCTACACCTTC. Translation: CASSWAGGGYTF.

CDR3 DNA sequence: TGCAGCGTTGATGGAGGGGGGGGCCAGCCCCAGCATTTT. This translates into CSVDGGGGQPQHF. V is TRBV29-1 and J is TRBJ1-5; perhaps TRBD1 as D (6 bases). The CDR3 is made up of 13 amino acids. Trimming stripped 3 bases from V and 7 bases from J, with 13 bases between. Germline CDR1 SQVTM, CDR2 ANQGSEA.

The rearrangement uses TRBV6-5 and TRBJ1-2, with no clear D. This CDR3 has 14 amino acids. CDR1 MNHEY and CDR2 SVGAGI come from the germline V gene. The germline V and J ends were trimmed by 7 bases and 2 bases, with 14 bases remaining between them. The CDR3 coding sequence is TGTGCCAGCACCCCGGGAGGAGCCAACTATGGCTACACCTTC. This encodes CASTPGGANYGYTF.

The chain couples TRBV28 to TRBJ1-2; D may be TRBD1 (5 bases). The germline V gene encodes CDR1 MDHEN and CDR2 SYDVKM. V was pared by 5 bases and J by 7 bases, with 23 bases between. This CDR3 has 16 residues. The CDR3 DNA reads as TGTGCCAGCAGTCCGCTAAAGAGGGGTGTGTTTGGTGGCTACACCTTC. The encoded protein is CASSPLKRGVFGGYTF.

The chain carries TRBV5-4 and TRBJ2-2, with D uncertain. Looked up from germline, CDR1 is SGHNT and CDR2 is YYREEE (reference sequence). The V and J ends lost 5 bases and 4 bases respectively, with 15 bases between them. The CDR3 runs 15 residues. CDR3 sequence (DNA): TGTGCCAGCAGTACGGCCCGAATGGGCACCGGGGAGCTGTTTTTT. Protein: CASSTARMGTGELFF.

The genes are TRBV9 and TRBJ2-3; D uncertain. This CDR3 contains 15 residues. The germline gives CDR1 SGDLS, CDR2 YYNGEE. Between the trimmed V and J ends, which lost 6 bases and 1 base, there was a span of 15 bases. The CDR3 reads CASNEHPFGTDTQYF. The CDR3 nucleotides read TGTGCCAGCAACGAACACCCTTTTGGCACAGATACGCAGTATTTT.

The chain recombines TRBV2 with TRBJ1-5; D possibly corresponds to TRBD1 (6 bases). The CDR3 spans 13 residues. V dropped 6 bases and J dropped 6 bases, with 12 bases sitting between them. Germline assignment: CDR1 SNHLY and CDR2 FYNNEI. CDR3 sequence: CASRATGTQPQHF. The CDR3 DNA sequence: TGTGCCAGCAGGGCTACAGGGACTCAGCCCCAGCATTTT.

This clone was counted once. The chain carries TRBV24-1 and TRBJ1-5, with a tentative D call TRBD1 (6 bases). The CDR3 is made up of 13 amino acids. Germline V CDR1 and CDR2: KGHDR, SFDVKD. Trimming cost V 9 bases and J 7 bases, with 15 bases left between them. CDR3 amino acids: CATAGGVKQPQHF. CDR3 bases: TGTGCCACCGCGGGGGGCGTGAAGCAGCCCCAGCATTTT.

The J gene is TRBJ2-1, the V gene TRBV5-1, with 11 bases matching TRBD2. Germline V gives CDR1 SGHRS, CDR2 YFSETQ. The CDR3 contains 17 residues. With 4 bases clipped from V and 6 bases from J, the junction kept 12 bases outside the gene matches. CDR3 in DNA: TGCGCCAGCAGCCAAGACACTAGCGGGAGTTCGTCCAATGAGCAGTTCTTC. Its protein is CASSQDTSGSSSNEQFF.

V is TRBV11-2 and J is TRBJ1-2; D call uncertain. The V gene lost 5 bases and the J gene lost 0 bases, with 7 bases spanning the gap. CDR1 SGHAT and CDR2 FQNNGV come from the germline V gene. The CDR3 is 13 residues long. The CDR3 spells CASSIGANYGYTF. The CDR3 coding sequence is TGTGCCAGCAGCATAGGAGCTAACTATGGCTACACCTTC.